This T cell receptor (beta chain) was found in a study of siplizumab effects on memory and regulatory T cells. Study results and limitations: An assignable naive or memory phenotype was lacking in roughly 75-95% of proliferating CD4+ or CD8+ clones.

Sequenced by immunoSEQ multiplex PCR; TCRdb stores in-frame clones only, minus some. The sample yields more than 85,000 clones, about 90% seen once. Concerning this clone itself: Its target is not known.

This CDR3 is 14 amino acids long. With V trimmed by 0 bases and J by 4 bases, 0 bases remained unmatched. Germline assignment: CDR1 MNHEY and CDR2 SVGAGI. The origin of this receptor is a human donor in good health. The rearrangement uses TRBV6-5 and TRBJ1-5; TRBD1 matches at 7 bases. The specimen sequenced was Tregs sorted from blood. The CDR3 reads CASSYSTGNQPQHF. CDR3 DNA sequence: TGTGCCAGCAGTTACTCGACAGGGAATCAGCCCCAGCATTTT.